The rows below give T cell receptor beta chains drawn from one sample of a study of T cells after yellow fever vaccination. From the 5' RACE reads, TCRdb called clonotypes with MiXCR, one entry per CDR3 protein. Counted here are under 150,000 distinct CDR3 sequences, roughly 8.2% occurring once; the ten biggest clones make up less than 0.85%. This material consisted of CD4+ T cells sorted from PBMCs, taken 5 days after the yellow fever booster vaccination. These receptors were obtained from a man between 25 and 39 years old who received the YFV17D yellow fever vaccine. Both conserved end residues are part of each CDR3. A D gene is named only where the DNA matches it firmly. For some rows the clone size is stated as once, few or many, or as a class when expanded; others skip it.

d_gene	abundance	v_gene	j_gene	CDR3nt	CDR3aa
NA	few	TRBV18	TRBJ2-1	TGTGCCAGCTCAAAAGGGCGCGCCGGGCCAAATGAGCAGTTCTTC	CASSKGRAGPNEQFF
NA	many	TRBV20-1	TRBJ1-5	TGCAGTGCTACCAGAAGAATAGACAGAGCTAATCAGCCCCAGCATTTT	CSATRRIDRANQPQHF
NA	many	TRBV24-1	TRBJ2-1	TGTGCCACCAGTGATCCGGACGGGCACTCCTACAATGAGCAGTTCTTC	CATSDPDGHSYNEQFF
NA	many	TRBV20-1	TRBJ1-2	TGCAGTGCTAGAGCGGGAAACTATGGCTACACCTTC	CSARAGNYGYTF
NA	few	TRBV6-6	TRBJ1-2	TGTGCCAGCAGTCAAGGGACCAAATGGGAAGACACCTTC	CASSQGTKWEDTF
TRBD2	many	TRBV11-1	TRBJ2-2	TGTGCCAGCAGCGCCCTCCGGCGCGGGAGATTTTCGGTTCCTGGGGAGCTGTTTTTT	CASSALRRGRFSVPGELFF
NA	few	TRBV5-8	TRBJ1-1	TGTGCCAGCAGCTTGATTTACGAAGCTTTCTTT	CASSLIYEAFF
TRBD1	many	TRBV5-1	TRBJ1-1	TGCGCCAGCAGCCCTCTGACAGGGCGGATGAACACTGAAGCTTTCTTT	CASSPLTGRMNTEAFF
NA	many	TRBV18	TRBJ2-3	TGTGCCAGCTCACCGAACGGGCTAGCAGATACGCAGTATTTT	CASSPNGLADTQYF
TRBD1	many	TRBV7-2	TRBJ2-7	TGTGCCAGCAGCCAGAGGGCAGGGGGCTACGAGCAGTACTTC	CASSQRAGGYEQYF
NA	many	TRBV5-1	TRBJ1-2	TGCGCCAGCAGCCGCTGGGACAAGGAGGCGCGGGGCTACACCTTC	CASSRWDKEARGYTF
NA	many	TRBV27	TRBJ2-5	TGTGCCAGCAAGTTTTGGGGGGAAGAGACCCAGTACTTC	CASKFWGEETQYF
TRBD1	many	TRBV6-4	TRBJ2-1	TGTGCCAGCAGTGGCCCGGACAGGGGTAAGAATGAGCAGTTCTTC	CASSGPDRGKNEQFF
NA	many	TRBV20-1	TRBJ2-5	TGCAGTGCTAGAGCCCCTGGGATGGCAGGGACCCAGTACTTC	CSARAPGMAGTQYF
NA	NA	TRBV29-1	TRBJ2-7	TGCAGCGTTGAAGAAAATCTCCCCCCCTACGAGCAGTACTTC	CSVEENLPPYEQYF
NA	many	TRBV29-1	TRBJ2-2	TGCAGCGCCCGTTACAAAGCGAACACCGGGGAGCTGTTTTTT	CSARYKANTGELFF
NA	few	TRBV20-1	TRBJ1-5	TGCAGTGCTAGGAGAGGGACCAATCAGCCCCAGCATTTT	CSARRGTNQPQHF
TRBD2	many	TRBV7-7	TRBJ2-1	TGTGCCAGCAGCTTAGTAGCGGGAGGACGGAATGAGCAGTTCTTC	CASSLVAGGRNEQFF
NA	few	TRBV6-1	TRBJ2-5	TGTGCCAGCACCAGGGACACTTACCAAGAGACCCAGTACTTC	CASTRDTYQETQYF
NA	many	TRBV5-6	TRBJ1-1	TGTGCCAGCAGCTTGGGGCCAGTCCTGAACACTGAAGCTTTCTTT	CASSLGPVLNTEAFF
NA	many	TRBV6-2/TRBV6-3	TRBJ1-1	TGTGCCAGCAGTTTTACAGCGGCAACGATGAACACTGAAGCTTTCTTT	CASSFTAATMNTEAFF
TRBD1	many	TRBV11-2	TRBJ2-3	TGTGCCAGCAGCAGATTGACAGGGATGCTGACAGATACGCAGTATTTT	CASSRLTGMLTDTQYF
NA	many	TRBV5-1	TRBJ2-7	TGCGCCAGCAGCTTGGCCAGTTCCCCCTACGAGCAGTACTTC	CASSLASSPYEQYF
TRBD2	many	TRBV5-5	TRBJ2-4	TGTGCCAGCAGCTCGGGAGGTAAAAACATTCAGTACTTC	CASSSGGKNIQYF
NA	few	TRBV7-2	TRBJ2-1	TGTGCCAGCAGGTCCGACTTGTACAATGAGCAGTTCTTC	CASRSDLYNEQFF
NA	many	TRBV5-1	TRBJ2-1	TGCGCCAGCAGCTTGGCTTTCAATGAGCAGTTCTTC	CASSLAFNEQFF
NA	many	TRBV5-5	TRBJ1-1	TGTGCCAGCAGCTTCTACGGAGACACTGAAGCTTTCTTT	CASSFYGDTEAFF
NA	many	TRBV30	TRBJ1-4	TGTGCCTGGAGAATCCGGAGGACTAATGAAAAACTGTTTTTT	CAWRIRRTNEKLFF
NA	NA	TRBV3-1	TRBJ2-1	TGTGCCAGCAGCCAGCCCGTTCGATCCTCAGAGCAGTTCTTC	CASSQPVRSSEQFF
NA	many	TRBV20-1	TRBJ2-7	TGCAGTGCTAAAGGGACTTACTCCTGGCAGTACTTC	CSAKGTYSWQYF
NA	many	TRBV21-1	TRBJ2-1	TGTGCCAGCAGCAAAGTCCCAGACGAGCAGTTCTTC	CASSKVPDEQFF
NA	many	TRBV20-1	TRBJ2-3	TGCAGTGCTAGATCTACTGGCGGCGAGCGGGCGACTAGCACAGATACGCAGTATTTT	CSARSTGGERATSTDTQYF
TRBD2	many	TRBV12-3/TRBV12-4	TRBJ2-7	TGTGCCAGCAGTCTTGGACTAGCCGGGCAGCAGTACTTC	CASSLGLAGQQYF
TRBD1	many	TRBV27	TRBJ2-7	TGTGCCAGCAAGGGGACAGGGTCATATCTGAGGGGCGAGCAGTACTTC	CASKGTGSYLRGEQYF